The 12 T cell receptor beta chains in this list originate from one sample, sequenced in a study of T cells after yellow fever vaccination. TCRdb independently ran MiXCR on the 5' RACE reads; one entry per CDR3 protein. This sample has hundreds of thousands of distinct CDR3 sequences, with roughly 8.7% found just once. The input for sequencing was PBMCs, taken on the day of the first yellow fever vaccination. Receptors originate from a man aged 18 to 29 who received the YFV17D yellow fever vaccine.

This clonotype was seen only once. The chain employs TRBV6-2 or TRBV6-3 and TRBJ1-2, with D tentatively TRBD1 (5 bases). The CDR3 loop spans 11 amino acids. In germline, CDR1 is MNHEY, CDR2 SVGEGT. V gave up 4 bases and J gave up 6 bases, with 6 bases separating them. The CDR3 DNA follows: TGTGCCAGCAGTTCCAGGGATGGCTACACCTTC. Encoded protein: CASSSRDGYTF.

This clonotype occurred many times. The chain employs TRBV10-3 and TRBJ2-3; D call uncertain. The germline V and J ends were trimmed by 5 bases and 2 bases, with 5 bases remaining between them. Germline loops: CDR1 ENHRY, CDR2 SYGVKD. The CDR3 is 12 residues long. The CDR3 nucleotides read TGTGCCATCAGTTCTTTCACAGATACGCAGTATTTT. Its translation: CAISSFTDTQYF.

This clonotype was seen only a few times. The chain combines TRBV6-5 with TRBJ2-2, with 7 bases identical to TRBD1. Looked up from germline, CDR1 is MNHEY and CDR2 is SVGAGI. CDR3 length: 14 amino acids. V dropped 2 bases and J dropped 4; count of bases not matched to a gene: 1. The CDR3 nucleotides are TGTGCCAGCAGTTACAGGGGGCTCACCGGGGAGCTGTTTTTT. This gives the protein CASSYRGLTGELFF.

This clonotype was counted between two and nine times. The gene calls are TRBV6-1 and TRBJ2-7; D is unclear. This CDR3 region has 15 residues. V was pared by 6 bases and J by 2 bases, with 17 bases between. Germline V gene data show CDR1 as MNHNS and CDR2 as SASEGT. CDR3 coding DNA: TGTGCCAGCAGGACGATACCCCTTGATGCCTACGAGCAGTACGTC. Amino acid sequence: CASRTIPLDAYEQYV.

This clonotype came up a few times. The chain combines TRBV6-1 with TRBJ2-5; D gene unclear. This CDR3 spans 13 amino acids. V was shortened by 8 bases and J by 5 bases, with 15 bases between the two germline ends. Germline V lookup: CDR1 MNHNS, CDR2 SASEGT. The CDR3, as DNA: TGTGCCAGCGCCGAGTGGGCTAGGGAGACCCAGTACTTC. Translation gives CASAEWARETQYF.

The chain combines TRBV29-1 with TRBJ2-3; D is unclear. The CDR3 runs 12 residues. Trimming removed 1 base from V and 6 bases from J, with 8 bases in between. Germline V gene data show CDR1 as SQVTM and CDR2 as ANQGSEA. CDR3 nucleotide sequence: TGCAGCGTTGAAGTGTATACGGATACGCAGTATTTT. Its protein is CSVEVYTDTQYF.

The table lists this clonotype with many counts. The chain carries TRBV7-8 and TRBJ2-7; the match to TRBD1 covers 7 bases. Germline loops: CDR1 SGHVS, CDR2 FQNEAQ. This CDR3 is 14 amino acids long. J was trimmed by 5 bases and V by 2 bases; bases with no gene match: 6. In nucleotides, the CDR3 is TGTGCCAGCAGCTTAAGGGGGCGGCGAGACGAGCAGTACGTC. Its protein product is CASSLRGRRDEQYV.

This clonotype was counted at least ten times. The chain has TRBV4-3 and TRBJ1-6; D is ambiguous. Germline CDR1 reads LGHNA; CDR2 reads YSLEER. The CDR3 extends over 16 amino acids. Between the trimmed V and J ends, which lost 1 base and 0 bases, there was a span of 7 bases. DNA for the CDR3: TGCGCCAGCAGCCAAGTGAGGGTCTCCTATAATTCACCCCTCCACTTT. Residues: CASSQVRVSYNSPLHF.

This rearrangement joins TRBV27 to TRBJ2-2; 8 bases fit TRBD2. The CDR3 runs 15 residues. Germline CDR1 MNHEY, CDR2 SMNVEV (reference sequence). V lost 3 bases and J lost 5; bases outside the gene matches: 5. CDR3 sequence: CASSLGTRGTGELFF. As DNA, the CDR3 is TGTGCCAGCAGTTTGGGGACTAGGGGAACCGGGGAGCTGTTTTTT.

Ten or more counts support this clonotype. This chain's CDR3 is CASSQHNRAADTQYF. DNA for the CDR3: TGTGCCAGCAGCCAACACAACAGGGCCGCAGATACGCAGTATTTT. The chain combines TRBV7-9 with TRBJ2-3; D possibly corresponds to TRBD1 (6 bases). The germline V gene has CDR1 SEHNR and CDR2 FQNEAQ (reference sequence). The CDR3 covers 15 residues. V was trimmed by 5 bases and J by 4 bases, leaving 16 bases between them.

J is TRBJ1-4 and V is TRBV4-1; no reliable D call. Germline V gene sequence: CDR1 MGHRA, CDR2 YSYEKL. There are 15 residues in the CDR3. V was cut by 0 bases and J by 3 bases, with 8 bases left in between. The CDR3 here is CASSQERDPNEKLFF. The CDR3 DNA sequence: TGCGCCAGCAGCCAAGAGAGGGATCCTAATGAAAAACTGTTTTTT.

The chain is built from TRBV5-6 and TRBJ2-4; a weak D match, TRBD2 (6 bases). The germline V gene encodes CDR1 SGHDT and CDR2 YYEEEE. The CDR3 has 14 residues. V lost 4 bases to trimming and J lost 0 bases, with 8 bases between them. Here the CDR3 DNA reads TGTGCCAGCAGCCGGGGACTAGCCAAAAACATTCAGTACTTC. It translates to CASSRGLAKNIQYF.